One sample yielded the 20 T cell receptor beta chains listed below, sequenced in a study of response to subunit inactivated influenza vaccine. TCRdb redid the calling of the RT-PCR reads with MiXCR, one entry per CDR3 protein. The sample has about 520,000 distinct CDR3 sequences, 6% to 9% seen once. The sample was PBMCs from blood, taken approximately 25 months after vaccination. These receptor sequences come from a man aged 50-75 years who received an inactivated influenza vaccine.

The CDR3 region has the DNA TGTGCCAGCTCCACTAGCGGGCTGACCTCCTACAATGAGCAGTTCTTC. Translating gives CASSTSGLTSYNEQFF. This sequence joins TRBV18 and TRBJ2-1, with 9 positions matching TRBD2. V shed 6 bases, J shed 0 bases, and the junction held 6 bases outside the gene matches. Germline CDR1 KGHSH, CDR2 LQKENI. The length of the CDR3 is 16 residues.

V usage is TRBV20-1 and J usage is TRBJ2-3; 9 nucleotides match TRBD2. CDR1 and CDR2 (germline): DFQATT, SNEGSKA (reference sequence). Trimming at V came to 1 base and at J to 0 bases, leaving 8 bases not matched to a gene. This CDR3 has 17 residues. This chain's CDR3 is CSARVLAGRGSTDTQYF. The CDR3 DNA is TGCAGTGCTAGAGTTCTAGCGGGGAGAGGAAGCACAGATACGCAGTATTTT.

The V call is TRBV11-2, the J call TRBJ2-2, with 10 bases lining up with TRBD2. The CDR3 consists of 16 residues. The germline V gene has CDR1 SGHAT and CDR2 FQNNGV. J gave up 4 bases and V 8 bases, and 10 bases lay outside the gene matches. The CDR3 DNA reads as TGTGCCAGCCGCACGCTAGCGGGAGATATCACCGGGGAGCTGTTTTTT. This gives the protein CASRTLAGDITGELFF.

This clonotype was seen at least ten times. V usage is TRBV29-1 and J usage is TRBJ2-3; no firm D call. V lost 4 bases and J 3 bases, leaving 14 bases between the germline ends. Looked up from germline, CDR1 is SQVTM and CDR2 is ANQGSEA. The CDR3 covers 14 residues. DNA of the CDR3: TGCAGCGTTGCGCGCATTGATAGTACAGATACGCAGTATTTT. Translating it yields CSVARIDSTDTQYF.

This clonotype was recorded once. This clone may be a read error of a much larger clone one base away. The chain carries TRBV14 and TRBJ1-1; D not resolved. Germline V CDR1 and CDR2: SGHDN, FVKESK. CDR3 size: 13 residues. Trimming left V 0 bases short and J 4 bases short, with 6 bases between. CDR3 bases: TGTGCCAGCAGCCAAGATCTTACCACTGAAGCTTTCTTT. It codes for CASSQDLTTEAFF. Variable domain in full (rest from reference TRBV14 and TRBJ1-1): EAGVTQFPSHSVIEKGQTVTLRCDPISGHDNLYWYRRVMGKEIKFLLHFVKESKQDESGMPNNRFLAERTGGTYSTLKVQPAELEDSGVYFCASSQDLTTEAFFGQGTRLTVV.

This rearrangement joins TRBV27 to TRBJ2-7; the match to TRBD1 covers 9 bases. The junction had 5 bases not matched to a gene; V was cut back by 3 bases and J by 2 bases. The CDR3 length is 15 residues. The V gene's germline CDR1 is MNHEY and CDR2 SMNVEV (reference sequence). The CDR3 is CASSFIGTGTYEQYF. In DNA form, the CDR3 reads TGTGCCAGCAGTTTTATCGGGACAGGGACCTACGAGCAGTACTTC.

This clonotype has a handful of counts. The genes are TRBV9 and TRBJ2-7, with D maybe TRBD2 (6 bases). This CDR3 region has 15 residues. Germline CDR1 reads SGDLS; CDR2 reads YYNGEE. The ends were cut back, 0 bases at V and 3 bases at J, with 13 bases in the middle. CDR3 in DNA: TGTGCCAGCAGCGTAGATGGGACTTCCAACTACGAGCAGTACTTC. The encoded protein is CASSVDGTSNYEQYF.

V is TRBV7-8 and J is TRBJ1-6, with TRBD1 matching over 8 bases. The CDR3 contains 17 residues. V trimming: 4 bases; J trimming: 3 bases; junction bases outside the gene matches: 8. Germline V gives CDR1 SGHVS, CDR2 FQNEAQ. CDR3 loop: CASSSRTGWDYNSPLHF. The CDR3 DNA reads as TGTGCCAGCAGCTCTCGGACAGGGTGGGACTATAATTCACCCCTCCACTTT.

A word on this clonotype: Compared with germline, one end of the junction differs, possibly owing to a read error. The DNA for the CDR3 is TGCGCCAGCAGCCCAGAAATCGGGACCACGGAGGTGGACTTC. It translates to CASSPEIGTTEVDF. The rearrangement joins TRBV4-3 to TRBJ2-7; D may correspond to TRBD1 or TRBD2 (5 bases each). Germline assignment: CDR1 LGHNA and CDR2 YSLEER. This CDR3 has 14 residues.

This clonotype was detected only a few times. The rearrangement joins TRBV3-1 to TRBJ1-3; D gene unclear. V gave up 4 bases and J gave up 5 bases, with 15 bases separating them. CDR1 LGHDT and CDR2 YNNKEL come from the germline V gene (reference sequence). The CDR3 is 15 amino acids. The CDR3 nucleotides read TGTGCCAGCAGCCTAGTTATCGGCGTAAGAAACACCATATATTTT. Translation gives CASSLVIGVRNTIYF.

This clonotype showed up many times. The rearrangement links TRBV10-3 to TRBJ2-4; D ambiguous. The V and J ends lost 3 bases and 8 bases respectively, with 11 bases between them. The CDR3 has 13 amino acids. The germline V gene encodes CDR1 ENHRY and CDR2 SYGVKD. The CDR3 nucleotides are TGTGCCATCAGTGATATTGAGCGCGACATTCAGTACTTC. Residues: CAISDIERDIQYF.

This clonotype was observed a handful of times. V and J are TRBV7-9 and TRBJ1-4, with D unresolved. The CDR3 totals 14 residues. Deletions cut 4 bases from V and 8 bases from J, with 14 bases between. Germline values: CDR1 SEHNR, CDR2 FQNEAQ (reference sequence). The CDR3 loop is CASSSGNRGEKLFF. In DNA, the CDR3 is TGTGCCAGCAGCTCCGGAAATCGAGGCGAAAAACTGTTTTTT.

The gene calls are TRBV7-9 and TRBJ2-2, with 7 nucleotides matching TRBD1. Germline V gives CDR1 SEHNR, CDR2 FQNEAQ (reference sequence). This CDR3 comprises 15 residues. The junction had 8 bases not matched to a gene; V was cut back by 3 bases and J by 7 bases. CDR3 sequence: CASSLERQGHGELFF. For the CDR3, the DNA is TGTGCCAGCAGCTTGGAGAGACAGGGACACGGGGAGCTGTTTTTT.

This clonotype was detected only a few times. In DNA, the CDR3 is TGTGCCAGCAGTTTAACGACAGGGGGGGAGACCCAGTACTTC. Translation gives CASSLTTGGETQYF. The V call is TRBV28, the J call TRBJ2-5; 9 bases match TRBD1. The CDR3 spans 14 residues. With V trimmed by 2 bases and J by 5 bases, 3 bases remained unmatched. Germline values: CDR1 MDHEN, CDR2 SYDVKM.

This chain uses TRBV10-3 with TRBJ2-3; tentatively, D is TRBD1 (6 bases). The CDR3 extends over 13 amino acids. Trimming removed 6 bases at V and 4 bases at J, with 11 bases between. The germline V gene has CDR1 ENHRY and CDR2 SYGVKD. CDR3 DNA sequence: TGTGCCATCAGCTCACAGGGCCCAGATACGCAGTATTTT. Translating gives CAISSQGPDTQYF.

The table lists this clonotype with a few counts. This chain uses TRBV20-1 with TRBJ2-1; 11 bases line up with TRBD2. Per the germline V gene, CDR1 is DFQATT and CDR2 is SNEGSKA (reference sequence). This CDR3 comprises 17 residues. Losses at the gene ends were 3 bases for V and 0 bases for J; bases not matched to a gene: 7. The CDR3 DNA sequence: TGCAGTGCTAGGTTTAGCGGGAGGGGGAGCTCCTACAATGAGCAGTTCTTC. Translating gives CSARFSGRGSSYNEQFF.

This clonotype was detected only a few times. The J gene is TRBJ2-5, the V gene TRBV10-2; D is unresolved. This CDR3 is built from 13 residues. Trimming took 3 bases from V and 5 from J, leaving 10 bases between them. The germline V gene has CDR1 WSHSY and CDR2 SAAADI. The CDR3 coding sequence is TGCGCCAGCAGTGAATGGGGATGGGAGACCCAGTACTTC. This translates into CASSEWGWETQYF.

This clonotype was observed a handful of times. The chain has TRBV5-1 and TRBJ2-7; TRBD1 matches at 9 bases. The length of the CDR3 is 18 residues. The trim removed 4 bases at V and 0 bases at J, leaving 14 bases unmatched. The germline V gene encodes CDR1 SGHRS and CDR2 YFSETQ. The CDR3 nucleotides read TGCGCCAGCAGCCCCGCCGGGACAGGGTCCCTAGGCTCCTACGAGCAGTACTTC. Translating gives CASSPAGTGSLGSYEQYF. Variable domain in full (rest from reference TRBV5-1 and TRBJ2-7): KAGVTQTPRYLIKTRGQQVTLSCSPISGHRSVSWYQQTPGQGLQFLFEYFSETQRNKGNFPGRFSGRQFSNSRSEMNVSTLELGDSALYLCASSPAGTGSLGSYEQYFGPGTRLTVT.

V is TRBV7-2 and J is TRBJ1-2; 8 bases are a match to TRBD1. The CDR3 is 14 residues long. V shed 4 bases, J shed 6 bases, and the junction held 7 bases outside the gene matches. Germline lookup yields CDR1 SGHTA and CDR2 FQGNSA. The CDR3 sequence: CASSSRTGTNGYTF. CDR3 in DNA: TGTGCCAGCAGCTCTAGGACAGGGACAAATGGCTACACCTTC.

This clonotype was observed many times. The V and J genes are TRBV3-1 and TRBJ2-3; D remains unclear. With 1 base removed from V and 3 bases from J, the gap between germline ends came to 5 bases. Germline values: CDR1 LGHDT, CDR2 YNNKEL (reference sequence). This CDR3 contains 13 residues. The chain's CDR3 is CASSQARTDTQYF. As DNA, the CDR3 is TGTGCCAGCAGCCAAGCCCGTACAGATACGCAGTATTTT.